This entry lists 9 T cell receptor beta chains sequenced from one sample in a study of cytomegalovirus exposure and HLA in healthy donors. PCR primers comprised 60 Vbeta and 13 Jbeta primers. Produced via immunoSEQ multiplex PCR; TCRdb's table is partial and in-frame only. This repertoire shows under 200,000 clones, roughly 87% found once; its top ten account for 1.5%. Sequenced: PBMCs. Every receptor here comes from a girl aged 5 to 17 in good health and CMV-seropositive.

The V gene is TRBV28, the J gene TRBJ1-1; D uncertain. CDR3 length: 16 residues. Trimming shortened V by 6 bases and J by 0 bases, and 17 bases separated the two germline ends. Germline CDR1 reads MDHEN; CDR2 reads SYDVKM. The CDR3 is CASRAFSIPMNTEAFF. The CDR3 DNA follows: TGTGCCAGCAGGGCCTTTAGCATACCCATGAACACTGAAGCTTTCTTT.

This chain connects TRBV10-2 to TRBJ2-7; TRBD1 might be the D (6 bases). Trimming shortened V by 3 bases and J by 2 bases, and 11 bases separated the two germline ends. Per germline, CDR1 WSHSY and CDR2 SAAADI. This CDR3 region has 14 residues. CDR3 in amino acids: CASSDSEGAYEQYF. The CDR3, as DNA: TGCGCCAGCAGTGACTCCGAGGGGGCCTACGAGCAGTACTTC.

The gene calls are TRBV7-9 and TRBJ2-1; no reliable D call. Trimming pared 5 bases from V and 9 bases from J, leaving 8 bases between. The CDR3 sequence is 11 residues long. From germline, CDR1 is SEHNR and CDR2 FQNEAQ (reference sequence). The CDR3 here is CASSPTVEQFF. CDR3 DNA: TGTGCCAGCAGCCCTACGGTTGAGCAGTTCTTC.

V gene TRBV5-1 combines with J gene TRBJ2-7; maybe TRBD2 (5 bases). Looked up from germline, CDR1 is SGHRS and CDR2 is YFSETQ. The CDR3 runs to 14 residues. The V and J ends lost 0 bases and 0 bases respectively, with 7 bases between them. The CDR3 nucleotides read TGCGCCAGCAGCTTGGACGGGAACTCCTACGAGCAGTACTTC. Translating gives CASSLDGNSYEQYF.

The rearrangement joins TRBV19 to TRBJ1-2; unclear D gene. V lost 2 bases, J lost 8 bases, and 18 bases lay in between. From germline, CDR1 is LNHDA and CDR2 SQIVND (reference sequence). The CDR3 covers 15 residues. CDR3 DNA: TGTGCCAGTAGTATATCGGCGGCCGAGCTCTGGGGCTACACCTTC. This gives the protein CASSISAAELWGYTF. Drawing the rest from reference TRBV19 and TRBJ1-2, the complete variable domain is DGGITQSPKYLFRKEGQNVTLSCEQNLNHDAMYWYRQDPGQGLRLIYYSQIVNDFQKGDIAEGYSVSREKKESFPLTVTSAQKNPTAFYLCASSISAAELWGYTFGSGTRLTVV.

A few counts support this clone. The chain links TRBV7-3 to TRBJ2-5; TRBD2 agrees at 7 bases. This CDR3 has 13 residues. From germline, CDR1 is SGHTA and CDR2 FQGTGA. V dropped 4 bases and J dropped 9; count of bases not matched to a gene: 8. Written as DNA, the CDR3 is TGTGCCAGCAGCTCTACGAGCGGGGTCGCCCAGTACTTC. Amino acid sequence: CASSSTSGVAQYF. The whole variable domain, remainder taken from reference TRBV7-3 and TRBJ2-5, is GAGVSQTPSNKVTEKGKYVELRCDPISGHTALYWYRQSLGQGPEFLIYFQGTGAADDSGLPNDRFFAVRPEGSVSTLKIQRTERGDSAVYLCASSSTSGVAQYFGPGTRLLVL.

This rearrangement joins TRBV7-9 to TRBJ1-5, with 7 bases lining up with TRBD1. This CDR3 region has 15 residues. Germline V gives CDR1 SEHNR, CDR2 FQNEAQ (reference sequence). With 1 base clipped from V and 5 bases from J, the junction kept 5 bases outside the gene matches. DNA for the CDR3: TGTGCCAGCAGCTTAGGTTGGGGGACAGATCAGCCCCAGCATTTT. Translated: CASSLGWGTDQPQHF.

This chain uses TRBV15 with TRBJ1-1; D gene ambiguous. Germline V gene sequence: CDR1 LNHNV, CDR2 YYDKDF (reference sequence). Trimming stripped 8 bases from V and 0 bases from J, with 10 bases between. The CDR3 spans 13 residues. This CDR3 is CATAIGVNTEAFF. In DNA, the CDR3 is TGTGCCACCGCTATCGGTGTGAACACTGAAGCTTTCTTT.

The chain couples TRBV7-9 to TRBJ2-5; tentatively, D is TRBD1 (5 bases). CDR1 SEHNR and CDR2 FQNEAQ come from the germline V gene (reference sequence). This CDR3 comprises 14 residues. Trimming pared 5 bases from V and 5 bases from J, leaving 15 bases between. CDR3 in amino acids: CASSPSAGSETQYF. CDR3 DNA: TGTGCCAGCAGCCCTAGTGCAGGGTCGGAGACCCAGTACTTC.